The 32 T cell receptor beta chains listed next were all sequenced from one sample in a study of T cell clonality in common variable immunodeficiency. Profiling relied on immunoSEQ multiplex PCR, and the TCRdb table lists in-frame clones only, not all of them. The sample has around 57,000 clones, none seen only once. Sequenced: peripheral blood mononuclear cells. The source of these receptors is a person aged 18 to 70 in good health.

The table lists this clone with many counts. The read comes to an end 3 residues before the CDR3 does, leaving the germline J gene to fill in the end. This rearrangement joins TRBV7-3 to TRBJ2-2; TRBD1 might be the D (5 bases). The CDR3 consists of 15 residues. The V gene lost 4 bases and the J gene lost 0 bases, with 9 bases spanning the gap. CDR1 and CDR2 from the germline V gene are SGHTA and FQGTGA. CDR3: CASSSGRANTGELFF. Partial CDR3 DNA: TGTGCCAGCAGCTCGGGCAGGGCGAACACCGGGGAG.

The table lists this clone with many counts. The sequenced CDR3 bases are TGTGCCAGCAGCGACGGACAGGCGGAGACC. Encoded protein: CASSDGQAET. The CDR3, in full, reads CASSDGQAETQYF. The V and J genes are TRBV5-4 and TRBJ2-5, with 7 bases identical to TRBD1. The read comes to an end 3 residues before the CDR3 does, leaving the germline J gene to fill in the end. CDR3 length: 13 amino acids. Germline V gene data show CDR1 as SGHNT and CDR2 as YYREEE (reference sequence). The trim removed 4 bases at V and 5 bases at J, leaving 5 bases unmatched.

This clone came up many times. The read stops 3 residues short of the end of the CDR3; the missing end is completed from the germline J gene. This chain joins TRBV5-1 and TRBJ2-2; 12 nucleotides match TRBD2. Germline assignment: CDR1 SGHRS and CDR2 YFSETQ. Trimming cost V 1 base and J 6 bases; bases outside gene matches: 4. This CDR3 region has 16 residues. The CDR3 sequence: CASSLRLAGEPGELFF. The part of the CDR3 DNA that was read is TGCGCCAGCAGCTTGAGACTAGCGGGAGAGCCCGGGGAG.

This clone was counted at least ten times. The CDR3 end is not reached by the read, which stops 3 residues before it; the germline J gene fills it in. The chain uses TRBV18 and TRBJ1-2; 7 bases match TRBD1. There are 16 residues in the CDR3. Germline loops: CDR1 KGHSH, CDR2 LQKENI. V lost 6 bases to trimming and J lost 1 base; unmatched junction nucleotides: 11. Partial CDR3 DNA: TGTGCCAGCTCTTCCAAGGGGGCTTTGATTAACTATGGC. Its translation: CASSSKGALINYG. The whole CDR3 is CASSSKGALINYGYTF.

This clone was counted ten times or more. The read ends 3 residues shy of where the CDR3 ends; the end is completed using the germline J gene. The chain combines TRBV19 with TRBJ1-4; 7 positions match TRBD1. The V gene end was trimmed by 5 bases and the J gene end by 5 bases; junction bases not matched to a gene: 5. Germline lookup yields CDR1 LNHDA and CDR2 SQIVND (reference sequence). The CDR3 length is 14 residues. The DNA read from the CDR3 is TGTGCCAGTAGTTTGTCGACAGGGAATGAAAAA. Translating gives CASSLSTGNEK. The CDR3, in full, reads CASSLSTGNEKLFF.

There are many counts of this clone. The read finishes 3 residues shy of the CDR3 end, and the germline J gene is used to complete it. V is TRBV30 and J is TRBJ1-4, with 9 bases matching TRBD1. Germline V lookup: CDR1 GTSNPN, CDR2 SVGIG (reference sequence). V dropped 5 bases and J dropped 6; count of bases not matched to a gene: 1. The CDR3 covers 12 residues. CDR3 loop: CAWGTGYEKLFF. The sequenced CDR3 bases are TGTGCCTGGGGGACAGGGTATGAAAAA.

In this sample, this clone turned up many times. The CDR3: CASSPQGAAFF. The CDR3 DNA, read in part, is TGTGCCAGCTCACCTCAGGGGGCG. The rearrangement joins TRBV18 to TRBJ1-1, with 8 positions matching TRBD1. Sequencing ends 3 residues short of the CDR3 end; the germline J gene provides the rest. Germline CDR1 and CDR2: KGHSH and LQKENI. This CDR3 is 11 amino acids long. The full variable domain, in which reference TRBV18 and TRBJ1-1 provide the parts outside the CDR3, is NAGVMQNPRHLVRRRGQEARLRCSPMKGHSHVYWYRQLPEEGLKFMVYLQKENIIDESGMPKERFSAEFPKEGPSILRIQQVVRGDSAAYFCASSPQGAAFFGQGTRLTVV.

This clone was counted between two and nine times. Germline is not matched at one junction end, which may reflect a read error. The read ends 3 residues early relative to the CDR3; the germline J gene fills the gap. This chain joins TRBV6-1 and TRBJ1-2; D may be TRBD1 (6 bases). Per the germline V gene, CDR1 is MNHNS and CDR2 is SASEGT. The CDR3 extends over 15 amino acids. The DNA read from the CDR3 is TGTGCCAGCAGTGATGGCCCAGGGGCGGAGTATGAC. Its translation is CASSDGPGAEYD. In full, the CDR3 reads CASSDGPGAEYDYTF.

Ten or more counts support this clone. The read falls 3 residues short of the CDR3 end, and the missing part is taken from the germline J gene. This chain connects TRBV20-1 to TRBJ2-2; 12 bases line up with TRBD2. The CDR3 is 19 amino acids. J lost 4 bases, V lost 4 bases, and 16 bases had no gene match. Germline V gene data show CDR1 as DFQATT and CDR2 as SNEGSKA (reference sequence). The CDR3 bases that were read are TGCAGTGCTAAAAAGCCGGGACTAGCGGGCCGGTTTAGCACCGGGGAG. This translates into CSAKKPGLAGRFSTGE. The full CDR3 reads CSAKKPGLAGRFSTGELFF.

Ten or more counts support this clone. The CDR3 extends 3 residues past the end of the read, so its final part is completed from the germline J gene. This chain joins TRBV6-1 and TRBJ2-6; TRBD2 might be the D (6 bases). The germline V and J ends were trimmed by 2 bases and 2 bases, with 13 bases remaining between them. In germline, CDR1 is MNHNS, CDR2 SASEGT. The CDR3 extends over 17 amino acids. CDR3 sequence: CASSETPGGAGANVLTF. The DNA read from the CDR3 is TGTGCCAGCAGTGAAACTCCGGGCGGGGCTGGGGCCAACGTC.

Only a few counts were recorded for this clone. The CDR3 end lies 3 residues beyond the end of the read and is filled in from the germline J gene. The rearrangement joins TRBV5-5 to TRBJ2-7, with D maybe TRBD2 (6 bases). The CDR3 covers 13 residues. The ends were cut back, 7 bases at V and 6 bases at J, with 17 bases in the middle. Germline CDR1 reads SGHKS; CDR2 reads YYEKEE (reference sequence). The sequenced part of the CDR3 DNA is TGTGCCAGCGGAGGGGCGACGCTCTCCGAG. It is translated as CASGGATLSE. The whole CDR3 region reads CASGGATLSEQYF.

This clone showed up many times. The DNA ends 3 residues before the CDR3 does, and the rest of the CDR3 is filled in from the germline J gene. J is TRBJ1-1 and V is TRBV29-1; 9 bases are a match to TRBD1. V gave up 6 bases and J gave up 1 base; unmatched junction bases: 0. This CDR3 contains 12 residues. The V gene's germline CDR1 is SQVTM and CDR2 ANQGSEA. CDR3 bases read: TGCAGCGTACAGGGGGCGAACACTGAA. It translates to CSVQGANTE. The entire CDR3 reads CSVQGANTEAFF.

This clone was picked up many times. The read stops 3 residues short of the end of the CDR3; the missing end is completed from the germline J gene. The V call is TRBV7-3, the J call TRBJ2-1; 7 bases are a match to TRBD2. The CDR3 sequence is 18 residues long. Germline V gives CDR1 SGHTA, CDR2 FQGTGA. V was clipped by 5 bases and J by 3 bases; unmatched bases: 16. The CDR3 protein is CASSTRPSAGNRYNEQFF. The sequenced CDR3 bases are TGTGCCAGCAGCACCCGTCCCTCAGCGGGAAACCGCTACAATGAG.

The CDR3 here is CASRRGDGVNEKLFF. The covered CDR3 bases are TGTGCCAGCCGCAGGGGGGACGGGGTGAATGAAAAG. The rearrangement uses TRBV7-9 and TRBJ2-2, with a tentative D call TRBD1 (7 bases). The CDR3 is cut off 3 residues early in the read; its end comes from the germline J gene. The CDR3 spans 15 residues. CDR1 and CDR2 from the germline V gene are SEHNR and FQNEAQ (reference sequence).

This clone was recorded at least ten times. The CDR3 here is CASSLLSGYTGELFF. The covered CDR3 bases are TGTGCCAGCAGCTTATTGTCGGGGTACACCGGGGAG. The chain is built from TRBV7-8 and TRBJ2-2, with a possible D match to TRBD2 (5 bases). Coverage ceases 3 residues before the CDR3 finishes, and the germline J gene fills in the end. Between the trimmed V and J ends, which lost 2 bases and 3 bases, there was a span of 10 bases. This CDR3 has 15 amino acids. Per the germline V gene, CDR1 is SGHVS and CDR2 is FQNEAQ.

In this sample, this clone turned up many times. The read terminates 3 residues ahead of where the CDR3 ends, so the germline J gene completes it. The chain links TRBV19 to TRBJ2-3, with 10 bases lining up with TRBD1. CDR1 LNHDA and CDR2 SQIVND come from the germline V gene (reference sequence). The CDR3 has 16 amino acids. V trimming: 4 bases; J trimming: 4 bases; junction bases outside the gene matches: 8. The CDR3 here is CASSTLGQGYADTQYF. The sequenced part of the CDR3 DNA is TGTGCCAGTAGTACCTTGGGACAGGGGTACGCAGATACG.

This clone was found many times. The CDR3 loop is CASSSHPIRGNEQFF. The sequenced CDR3 bases are TGTGCCAGCAGCTCCCATCCTATCCGTGGCAATGAG. V and J are TRBV11-2 and TRBJ2-1; D gene uncertain. Read data end 3 residues before the CDR3 end; the end is taken from the germline J gene. Per the germline V gene, CDR1 is SGHAT and CDR2 is FQNNGV. The CDR3 length is 15 residues. The V end lost 4 bases, the J end lost 6 bases, and 16 bases lay between the germline ends.

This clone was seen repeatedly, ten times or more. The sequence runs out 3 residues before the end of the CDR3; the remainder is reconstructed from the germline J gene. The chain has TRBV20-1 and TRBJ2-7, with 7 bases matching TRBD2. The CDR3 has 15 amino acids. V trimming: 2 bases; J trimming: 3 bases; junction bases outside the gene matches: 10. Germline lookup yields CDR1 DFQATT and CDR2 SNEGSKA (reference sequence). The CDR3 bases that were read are TGCAGTGCTAGACCGGTTGGACTAGATTACTACGAG. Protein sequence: CSARPVGLDYYE. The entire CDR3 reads CSARPVGLDYYEQYF.

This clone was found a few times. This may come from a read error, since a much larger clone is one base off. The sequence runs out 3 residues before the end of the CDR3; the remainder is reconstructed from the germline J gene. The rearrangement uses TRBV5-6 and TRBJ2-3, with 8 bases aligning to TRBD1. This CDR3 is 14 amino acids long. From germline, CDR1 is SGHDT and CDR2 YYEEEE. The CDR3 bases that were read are TGTGCCAGCAGCTCCAGACAGGGGAATCAGCCG. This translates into CASSSRQGNQP. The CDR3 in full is CASSSRQGNQPQYF.

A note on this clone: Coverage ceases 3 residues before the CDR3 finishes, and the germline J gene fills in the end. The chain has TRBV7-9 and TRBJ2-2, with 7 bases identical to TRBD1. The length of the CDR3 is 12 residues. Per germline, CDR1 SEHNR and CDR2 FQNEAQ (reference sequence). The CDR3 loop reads CASSLEGAELFF. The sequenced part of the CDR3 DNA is TGTGCCAGCAGCTTAGAGGGGGCCGAG.

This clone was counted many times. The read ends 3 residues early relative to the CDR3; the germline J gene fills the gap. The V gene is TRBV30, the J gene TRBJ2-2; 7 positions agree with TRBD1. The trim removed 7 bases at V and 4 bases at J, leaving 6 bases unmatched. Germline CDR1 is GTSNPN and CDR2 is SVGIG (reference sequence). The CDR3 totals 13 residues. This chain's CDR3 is CALTGSGTGELFF. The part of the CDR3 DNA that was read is TGTGCCTTGACAGGGTCGGGCACCGGGGAG.

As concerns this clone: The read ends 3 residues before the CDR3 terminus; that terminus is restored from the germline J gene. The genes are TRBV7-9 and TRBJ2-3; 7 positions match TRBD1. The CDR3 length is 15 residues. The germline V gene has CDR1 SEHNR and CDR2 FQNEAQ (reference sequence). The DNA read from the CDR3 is TGTGCCAGCAGCCCCGACAGGGTTAGCAATCAGCCG. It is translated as CASSPDRVSNQP. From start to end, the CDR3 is CASSPDRVSNQPQYF.

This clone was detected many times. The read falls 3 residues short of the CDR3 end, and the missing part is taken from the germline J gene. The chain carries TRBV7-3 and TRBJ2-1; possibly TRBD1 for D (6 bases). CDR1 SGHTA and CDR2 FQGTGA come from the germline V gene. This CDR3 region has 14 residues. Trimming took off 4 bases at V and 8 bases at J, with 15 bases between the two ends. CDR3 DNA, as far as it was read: TGTGCCAGCAGCTCCCCAGGGGAAAAGGATGAG. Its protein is CASSSPGEKDE. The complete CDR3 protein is CASSSPGEKDEQFF. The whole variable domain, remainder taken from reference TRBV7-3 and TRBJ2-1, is GAGVSQTPSNKVTEKGKYVELRCDPISGHTALYWYRQSLGQGPEFLIYFQGTGAADDSGLPNDRFFAVRPEGSVSTLKIQRTERGDSAVYLCASSSPGEKDEQFFGPGTRLTVL.

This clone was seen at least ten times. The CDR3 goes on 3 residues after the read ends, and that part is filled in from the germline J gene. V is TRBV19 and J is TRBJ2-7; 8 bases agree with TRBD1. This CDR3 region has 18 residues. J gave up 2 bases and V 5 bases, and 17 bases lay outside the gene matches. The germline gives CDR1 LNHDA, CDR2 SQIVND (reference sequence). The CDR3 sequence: CASSRGPFTGGNAYEQYF. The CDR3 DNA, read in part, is TGTGCCAGTAGTCGCGGGCCCTTCACAGGGGGAAATGCCTACGAG.

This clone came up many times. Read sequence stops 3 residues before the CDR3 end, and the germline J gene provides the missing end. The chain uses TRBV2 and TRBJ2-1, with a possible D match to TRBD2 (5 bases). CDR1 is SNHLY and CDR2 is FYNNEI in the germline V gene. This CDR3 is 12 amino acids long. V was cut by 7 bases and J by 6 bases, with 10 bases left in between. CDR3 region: CASMDSVNEQFF. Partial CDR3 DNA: TGTGCCAGCATGGACTCCGTCAATGAG.

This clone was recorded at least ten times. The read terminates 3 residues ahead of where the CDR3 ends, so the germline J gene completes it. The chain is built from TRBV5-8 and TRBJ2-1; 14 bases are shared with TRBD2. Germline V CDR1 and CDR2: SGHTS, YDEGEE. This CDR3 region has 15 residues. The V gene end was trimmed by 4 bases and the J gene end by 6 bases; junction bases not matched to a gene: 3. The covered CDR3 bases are TGTGCCAGCAGCGCGGGGACTAGCGGGAGCAATGAG. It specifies CASSAGTSGSNE. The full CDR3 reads CASSAGTSGSNEQFF.

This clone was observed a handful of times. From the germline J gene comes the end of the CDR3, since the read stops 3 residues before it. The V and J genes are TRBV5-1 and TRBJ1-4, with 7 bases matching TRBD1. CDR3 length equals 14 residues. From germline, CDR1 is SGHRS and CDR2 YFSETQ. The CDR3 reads CASSLSGGNSPLFF. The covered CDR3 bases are TGCGCCAGCAGCTTGTCAGGGGGTAATTCACCA.

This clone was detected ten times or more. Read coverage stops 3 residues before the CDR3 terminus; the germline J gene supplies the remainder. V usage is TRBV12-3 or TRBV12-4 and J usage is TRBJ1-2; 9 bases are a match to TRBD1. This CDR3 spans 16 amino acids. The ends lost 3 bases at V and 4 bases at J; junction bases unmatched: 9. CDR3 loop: CASSLGDREWGYGYTF. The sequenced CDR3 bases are TGTGCCAGCAGTTTGGGGGACAGGGAATGGGGCTATGGC.

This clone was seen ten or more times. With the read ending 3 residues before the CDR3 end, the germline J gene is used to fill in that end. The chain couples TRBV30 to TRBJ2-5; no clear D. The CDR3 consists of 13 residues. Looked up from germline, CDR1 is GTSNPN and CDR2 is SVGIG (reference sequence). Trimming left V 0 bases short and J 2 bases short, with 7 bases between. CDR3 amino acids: CAWSVVAQETQYF. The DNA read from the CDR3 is TGTGCCTGGAGTGTAGTCGCGCAAGAGACC.

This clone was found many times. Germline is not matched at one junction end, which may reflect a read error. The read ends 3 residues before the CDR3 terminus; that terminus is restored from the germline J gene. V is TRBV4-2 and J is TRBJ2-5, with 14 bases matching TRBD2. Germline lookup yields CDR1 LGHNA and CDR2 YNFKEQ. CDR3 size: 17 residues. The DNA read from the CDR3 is TGCGCCAGCAGCCAGTCGACTAGCGGGAGGGCCGAGGAGACC. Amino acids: CASSQSTSGRAEET. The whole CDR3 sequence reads CASSQSTSGRAEETQYF.

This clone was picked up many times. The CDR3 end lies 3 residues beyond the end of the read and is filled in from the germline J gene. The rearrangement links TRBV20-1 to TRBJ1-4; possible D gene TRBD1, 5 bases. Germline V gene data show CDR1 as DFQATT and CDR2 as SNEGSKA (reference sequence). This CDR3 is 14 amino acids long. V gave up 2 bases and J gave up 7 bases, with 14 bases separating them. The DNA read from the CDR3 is TGCAGTGCTAGACTGGCGACAGTCACTGAAAAA. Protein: CSARLATVTEK. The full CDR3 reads CSARLATVTEKLFF.

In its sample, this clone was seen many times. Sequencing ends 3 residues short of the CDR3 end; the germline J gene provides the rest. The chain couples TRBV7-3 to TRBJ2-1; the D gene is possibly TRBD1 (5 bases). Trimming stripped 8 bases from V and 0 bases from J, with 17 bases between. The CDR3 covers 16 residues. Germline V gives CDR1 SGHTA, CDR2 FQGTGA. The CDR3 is CASRAWGMSSYNEQFF. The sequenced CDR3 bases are TGTGCCAGCCGAGCATGGGGCATGAGCTCCTACAATGAG.